One T cell receptor beta chain is described in this entry. The antigen this receptor binds is unknown. No per-base quality is available; no much larger clone lies one base away. The source of the sample is a study of technical replicates of blood from several donors (dated by TCRdb to 2017 to 2019). The method was the immunoSEQ multiplex PCR assay. Imported from immuneACCESS, the table was reduced by TCRdb to in-frame sequences with V and J called. These copies leave out some clones; in studies compared against another copy, an unresolved V gene accounts for under half, and the cause of the remainder is not known. The sample table contains about 56,000 clones; only one count was recorded for approximately 92% of them. Around 4% of the sample belongs to the ten largest clones. Cut back by 4 bases and 1 base, the V and J ends lie 8 bases apart. The germline V gene specifies MNHNS as CDR1 and SASEGT as CDR2. The CDR3, cysteine through phenylalanine, is 14 amino acids long. Just CDR3 DNA is preserved here, 42 bases in frame from base 1.

Sequencing was carried out using PBMCs. This TCR was sampled from a human donor in good health. Some clones in this sample may be carry-over from other donors' samples. This chain joins TRBV6-1 to TRBJ1-3; perhaps TRBD1 is the D gene, with 6 bases matching. The base sequence is TGTGCCAGCAGTGGAACAGGGTCTGGAAACACCATATATTTT. Translated, this gives CASSGTGSGNTIYF.